The 17 T cell receptor beta chains reported below all come from one sample, sequenced in a study of molecular identifiers for immune sequencing clone quantification. TCRdb reprocessed the PCR reads with MiXCR, giving one entry per CDR3 protein. This table has under 600,000 distinct CDR3 sequences, about a fifth appearing once. Sequencing used naive CD8+ T cells from blood, with Jurkat cell RNA spiked in. The subset denotes: FACS-sorted CD8+CD4-CCR7+CD45RA+ naive T cells. The source is a human donor in good health. Some libraries in this study had Jurkat cell RNA spiked in.

Ten or more counts support this clonotype. This chain links TRBV7-9 with TRBJ2-1; the D call may be TRBD1 or TRBD2 (5 bases each). Trimming left V 0 bases short and J 16 bases short, with 16 bases between. This CDR3 region has 13 residues. CDR1 and CDR2 (germline): SEHNR, FQNEAQ (reference sequence). The CDR3 protein is CASSLADWDEGFF. The CDR3 DNA reads TGTGCCAGCAGCTTAGCGGACTGGGACGAGGGATTCTTC.

This clonotype has ten or more counts. This chain joins TRBV6-5 and TRBJ1-1, with TRBD1 matching over 8 bases. Germline V gene data show CDR1 as MNHEY and CDR2 as SVGAGI. Unmatched junction bases numbered 7, after V lost 6 bases and J lost 4 bases. There are 14 residues in the CDR3. The CDR3 DNA reads TGTGCCAGCAGGACCGGCGGACAGGGCACTGAAGCTTTCTTT. Residues: CASRTGGQGTEAFF.

This clonotype was recorded many times. The chain joins TRBV7-8 to TRBJ2-7; no clear D. This CDR3 is 15 amino acids long. In germline, CDR1 is SGHVS, CDR2 FQNEAQ. The germline V and J ends were trimmed by 3 bases and 0 bases, with 12 bases remaining between them. CDR3 in amino acids: CASSFGRPSSYEQYF. As DNA, the CDR3 is TGTGCCAGCAGCTTTGGCAGGCCGAGCTCCTACGAGCAGTACTTC.

V usage is TRBV5-1 and J usage is TRBJ2-2; D gene ambiguous. V was clipped by 0 bases and J by 3 bases, with 6 bases between them. The germline CDR1 and CDR2 sequences are SGHRS and YFSETQ. The length of the CDR3 is 14 residues. The CDR3 here is CASSLVWDTGELFF. CDR3 bases: TGCGCCAGCAGCTTGGTGTGGGACACCGGGGAGCTGTTTTTT.

The chain joins TRBV27 to TRBJ2-2, with D unresolved. The CDR3 contains 14 residues. V was cut by 3 bases and J by 0 bases, with 5 bases left in between. The germline gives CDR1 MNHEY, CDR2 SMNVEV (reference sequence). The CDR3 bases are TGTGCCAGCAGTTTTGCCGCGAACACCGGGGAGCTGTTTTTT. This encodes CASSFAANTGELFF.

This clonotype was seen a few times. J is TRBJ2-7 and V is TRBV30, with 8 bases aligning to TRBD1. The germline CDR1 and CDR2 sequences are GTSNPN and SVGIG (reference sequence). V was clipped by 0 bases and J by 1 base; unmatched bases: 2. This CDR3 contains 14 residues. The CDR3 DNA reads TGTGCCTGGAGTGTCCGGGACAGGTCCTACGAGCAGTACTTC. Translation gives CAWSVRDRSYEQYF.

This clonotype was seen repeatedly, ten times or more. As DNA, the CDR3 is TGTGCCAGCGTGTCAGGGGTTAGAACTGAAGCTTTCTTT. Amino acids: CASVSGVRTEAFF. The V call is TRBV7-9, the J call TRBJ1-1; tentative D call: TRBD1 (6 bases). Germline CDR1 is SEHNR and CDR2 is FQNEAQ (reference sequence). Trimming pared 8 bases from V and 5 bases from J, leaving 15 bases between. The length of the CDR3 is 13 residues.

This clonotype was seen a handful of times. The CDR3 reads CASSFGGLGNPEAFF. CDR3 bases: TGTGCCAGCAGTTTTGGGGGGTTAGGCAATCCTGAAGCTTTCTTT. The chain carries TRBV12-3 or TRBV12-4 and TRBJ1-1, with a tentative D call TRBD1 (5 bases). Trimming shortened V by 3 bases and J by 6 bases, and 17 bases separated the two germline ends. The CDR3 covers 15 residues.

This clonotype has just a few counts. CDR3 DNA: TGTGCCTGGAAAGCCCGAGGGCTTGGGGATGAAAAACTGTTTTTT. Residues: CAWKARGLGDEKLFF. The genes are TRBV30 and TRBJ1-4; D unresolved. Germline V gives CDR1 GTSNPN, CDR2 SVGIG (reference sequence). Trimming cost V 4 bases and J 6 bases, with 18 bases left between them. CDR3 length equals 15 residues.

Points on this clonotype: A much larger clone sits a single nucleotide away, making a read error possible. Because the CDR3 is missing its conserved closing phenylalanine or tryptophan, this is likely a read error. The chain has TRBV5-3 and TRBJ1-4, with D unclear. TRBV5-3 is recorded as an ORF, its role being uncertain. The CDR3 runs 13 residues. In DNA, the CDR3 is TGTGCCAGCAGCTTGGAGGTCGATGAAAAACTGTTTCTT. This translates into CASSLEVDEKLFL.

This clonotype was counted ten times or more. This chain uses TRBV6-2 or TRBV6-3 with TRBJ2-3; 12 bases are shared with TRBD2. The germline V gene encodes CDR1 MNHEY and CDR2 SVGEGT. J was trimmed by 6 bases and V by 6 bases; bases with no gene match: 7. The CDR3 length is 15 residues. The CDR3 loop is CASRDRTSGTDTQYF. The CDR3 coding sequence is TGTGCCAGCAGGGACCGGACTAGCGGGACGGATACGCAGTATTTT.

Remarks on this clonotype: A read error may explain this, as a much larger clone is one base away. This chain links TRBV7-2 with TRBJ2-1; TRBD2 might be the D (6 bases). This CDR3 is built from 12 residues. Germline values: CDR1 SGHTA, CDR2 FQGNSA. Trimming left V 5 bases short and J 11 bases short, with 13 bases between. CDR3 protein: CASSPWGVQQFF. In nucleotides, the CDR3 is TGTGCCAGCAGCCCCTGGGGGGTGCAGCAGTTCTTC.

This clonotype was seen at least ten times. The J gene is TRBJ1-2, the V gene TRBV2; 7 bases map to TRBD1. V shed 4 bases, J shed 5 bases, and the junction held 7 bases outside the gene matches. Germline V gene sequence: CDR1 SNHLY, CDR2 FYNNEI. This CDR3 is built from 14 residues. The CDR3 nucleotides read TGTGCCAGCAGTGTGAGACAGGGATTTTATGGCTACACCTTC. It specifies CASSVRQGFYGYTF.

This clonotype was found many times. The chain carries TRBV6-2 or TRBV6-3 and TRBJ2-7; no clear D gene. The CDR3 has 11 residues. V dropped 0 bases and J dropped 7 bases, with 4 bases sitting between them. Germline V gives CDR1 MNHEY, CDR2 SVGEGT. CDR3 residues: CASSYSWEQYF. The DNA for the CDR3 is TGTGCCAGCAGTTACTCGTGGGAGCAGTACTTC.

In this sample, this clonotype turned up many times. The chain joins TRBV7-9 to TRBJ1-6; TRBD1 aligns across 9 bases. The CDR3 has 14 amino acids. After removal of 6 bases from V and 9 bases from J, the junction contained 6 bases not matched to a gene. Germline loops: CDR1 SEHNR, CDR2 FQNEAQ (reference sequence). The CDR3 protein is CASSSGQGISPLHF. The CDR3 region has the DNA TGTGCCAGCAGTTCGGGACAGGGCATTTCACCCCTCCACTTT.

This clonotype was found a few times. The genes are TRBV24-1 and TRBJ2-2; possibly TRBD1 for D (6 bases). The CDR3 has 15 residues. Germline assignment: CDR1 KGHDR and CDR2 SFDVKD. V was shortened by 0 bases and J by 4 bases, with 8 bases between the two germline ends. The CDR3 DNA reads TGTGCCACCAGTGATTTGCAGGGGCGCACCGGGGAGCTGTTTTTT. Translation: CATSDLQGRTGELFF.

A single count supports this clonotype. One base away lies a much larger clone, so this may be a sequencing read error. The chain couples TRBV20-1 to TRBJ1-4; D gene uncertain. The germline V gene encodes CDR1 DFQATT and CDR2 SNEGSKA (reference sequence). This CDR3 contains 13 residues. Trimming removed 4 bases from V and 4 bases from J, with 10 bases in between. CDR3 bases: TGCAGTGCTAAAGATGGGAGTAATGAAAAACTGTTTTTT. Amino acids: CSAKDGSNEKLFF.